This TCR beta chain was recovered during a study of blood T cell repertoires in COVID-19. Original processing notes: Using reference gene primer amplification, nucleated cell counts were estimated. Assay used: immunoSEQ multiplex PCR; TCRdb lists only in-frame clones, some missing. That table supplies the V and J calls and clone size; D and trimming were determined from the DNA. Altogether 55,000 to 75,000 clones are present, over 60% being singletons, with the ten largest covering roughly 21%. In germline, CDR1 is SGHAT, CDR2 FQNNGV. The V segment lost 3 bases and the J segment 9 bases; nucleotides outside the gene matches: 2. The CDR3 runs to 12 residues.

This chain connects TRBV11-2 to TRBJ2-1; TRBD2 matches 7 bases. The sequencing sample was made of peripheral blood. The origin of this receptor is a human donor in a cohort sampled during active COVID-19. The CDR3 region is CASSLSGGEQFF. CDR3 coding DNA: TGTGCCAGCAGCTTGTCGGGGGGTGAGCAGTTCTTC.